The 6 T cell receptor beta chains presented below share a single source sample, sequenced in a study of glioma-infiltrating T cells after dendritic cell vaccination. The time point: after dendritic cell vaccination, including at tumor progression/relapse. Clones were read by immunoSEQ multiplex PCR, and TCRdb kept only the in-frame ones, dropping some. The table shows 90,000 to 110,000 clones, with around 90% occurring only once. The sample here was blood, taken after dendritic cell vaccination. The origin of the receptors is a human donor with glioblastoma.

The chain joins TRBV5-6 to TRBJ2-7; D may be TRBD1 (5 bases). Trimming stripped 4 bases from V and 3 bases from J, with 14 bases between. Germline V gene data show CDR1 as SGHDT and CDR2 as YYEEEE. CDR3 length equals 14 residues. CDR3 amino acids: CASSRRSRVYEQYF. CDR3 coding DNA: TGTGCCAGCAGCCGAAGGTCCAGGGTCTACGAGCAGTACTTC.

CDR3 nucleotide sequence: TGTGCCAGTAAAGGGATTCTCCGGGAAAATCAGCCCCAGCATTTT. Translated, it gives CASKGILRENQPQHF. The rearrangement joins TRBV19 to TRBJ1-5, with D unclear. The V and J ends lost 7 bases and 4 bases respectively, with 17 bases between them. Germline values: CDR1 LNHDA, CDR2 SQIVND (reference sequence). This CDR3 has 15 amino acids.

The rearrangement links TRBV6-1 to TRBJ1-1; no reliable D call. CDR3 length equals 14 residues. Trimming cost V 5 bases and J 5 bases, with 15 bases left between them. Per germline, CDR1 MNHNS and CDR2 SASEGT. Here the CDR3 reads CASSSQSLQTEAFF. DNA of the CDR3: TGTGCCAGCAGTTCCCAGTCCCTTCAGACTGAAGCTTTCTTT.

This chain links TRBV4-2 with TRBJ1-3; D not certain. V lost 3 bases to trimming and J lost 12 bases, with 15 bases between them. The CDR3 spans 13 residues. Germline V gene data show CDR1 as LGHNA and CDR2 as YNFKEQ. As DNA, the CDR3 is TGTGCCAGCAGCCAGGTTCTTCAAACGGGCATATATTTT. As protein: CASSQVLQTGIYF.

The gene calls are TRBV19 and TRBJ2-2, with 7 bases identical to TRBD2. The V segment lost 4 bases and the J segment 7 bases; nucleotides outside the gene matches: 6. The CDR3 spans 14 residues. The germline CDR1 and CDR2 sequences are LNHDA and SQIVND (reference sequence). This CDR3 is CASSTSSGIGELFF. In DNA form, the CDR3 reads TGTGCCAGTAGTACATCTAGCGGAATCGGGGAGCTGTTTTTT.

V and J are TRBV7-2 and TRBJ1-1; TRBD1 might be the D (6 bases). There are 14 residues in the CDR3. In germline, CDR1 is SGHTA, CDR2 FQGNSA. V was cut by 2 bases and J by 5 bases, with 12 bases left in between. CDR3 region: CASSLQGSVTEAFF. DNA for the CDR3: TGTGCCAGCAGCTTACAGGGGTCGGTTACTGAAGCTTTCTTT.